This TCR beta chain came from a study of cytotoxic CD8 clonotypes in ibrutinib-treated CLL. Study-wide results and caveats: Baseline values of clonality outstripped age-matched healthy donors and followed circulating CD8+ T-cell counts. Whereas clonality rose at ibrutinib response, it declined toward baseline at progression. Stable or contracted on treatment, public clonotypes were also uncommon.

Note on this clone: No antigen is known for it.

Profiling relied on immunoSEQ multiplex PCR, and the TCRdb table lists in-frame clones only, not all of them. The sample carries under 150,000 clones, around four fifths recorded once. The CDR3 has 14 amino acids. V was trimmed by 5 bases and J by 4 bases, leaving 14 bases between them. In germline, CDR1 is LNHDA, CDR2 SQIVND (reference sequence). The material was PBMCs, obtained after 24 months of ibrutinib treatment. The origin of this receptor is a human donor with chronic lymphocytic leukemia. The chain joins TRBV19 to TRBJ1-2, with D possibly being TRBD1 (5 bases). The chain's CDR3 is CASSHRQSAYGYTF. The CDR3 region has the DNA TGTGCCAGTAGTCATCGACAGAGTGCCTATGGCTACACCTTC.